This T cell receptor (beta chain) was captured in a study of T-cell reconstitution after alpha-beta-depleted transplantation in children. With 5 bases clipped from V and 4 bases from J, the junction kept 9 bases outside the gene matches. The CDR3 runs to 16 residues. The germline gives CDR1 SGHKS, CDR2 YYEKEE (reference sequence). Preparation of the TCRbeta library involved a method that used unique molecular identifiers. Each CDR3 protein gets one entry after TCRdb re-called the PCR reads with MiXCR. The table lists about 580,000 distinct CDR3 sequences, around 23% of them singletons. The TCR sequence derives from a boy under three years old who had a stem cell transplant for acute myeloid leukemia, so the T cells may come from the graft donor. V and J are TRBV5-5 and TRBJ2-2; 9 bases map to TRBD1. Sequencing was performed on PBMCs, mostly from graft donor cells, taken 360 days after TCRalphabeta/CD19-depleted stem cell transplant. As DNA, the CDR3 is TGTGCCAGCAGTTTCACCGGGACAGGGAGCACCGGGGAGCTGTTTTTT. It translates to CASSFTGTGSTGELFF.